These 19 T cell receptor beta chains were sequenced from one sample in a study of technical replicates of blood from a few donors. Profiled with immunoSEQ multiplex PCR; TCRdb holds only in-frame clones, not every one. Here the sample spans fewer than 70,000 clones, 94% being singletons. The sample consisted of T cells isolated from PBMCs. All receptors come from a human donor in good health.

The chain combines TRBV28 with TRBJ2-2, with D possibly being TRBD1 (6 bases). CDR3 size: 12 residues. V was cut by 10 bases and J by 4 bases, with 10 bases left in between. Germline CDR1 MDHEN, CDR2 SYDVKM. CDR3 DNA sequence: TGTGCCACCAACAGGGTCACCGGGGAGCTGTTTTTT. It yields the protein CATNRVTGELFF.

The chain uses TRBV5-4 and TRBJ2-3; D may be TRBD1 (6 bases). V was clipped by 2 bases and J by 4 bases, with 14 bases between them. CDR1 is SGHNT and CDR2 is YYREEE in the germline V gene (reference sequence). The CDR3 is 15 residues long. The CDR3 DNA reads TGTGCCAGCAGCTTCCCCAGGGGAAGCGCAGATACGCAGTATTTT. As protein: CASSFPRGSADTQYF.

This clone was picked up one time. This sequence joins TRBV28 and TRBJ1-2; D is possibly TRBD1 (6 bases). CDR1 and CDR2 from the germline V gene are MDHEN and SYDVKM. V shed 4 bases and J shed 4 bases, with 13 bases lying between them. The CDR3 runs to 14 residues. In DNA, the CDR3 is TGTGCCAGCAGTTCGCCCAACAGGGCCTATGGCTACACCTTC. The encoded protein is CASSSPNRAYGYTF.

The genes are TRBV15 and TRBJ2-1, with a possible D match to TRBD2 (6 bases). Trimming took 0 bases from V and 8 from J, leaving 14 bases between them. The germline CDR1 and CDR2 sequences are LNHNV and YYDKDF (reference sequence). This CDR3 region has 15 residues. CDR3 amino acids: CATSRDKRAGYEQFF. The CDR3 coding sequence is TGTGCCACCAGCAGAGATAAAAGGGCGGGGTATGAGCAGTTCTTC.

The rearrangement links TRBV18 to TRBJ1-1; weak D call: TRBD1 (6 bases). Germline values: CDR1 KGHSH, CDR2 LQKENI. The CDR3 has 16 amino acids. Trimming removed 2 bases from V and 4 bases from J, with 17 bases in between. The CDR3 sequence is CASSPLDRLVGTEAFF. Written as DNA, the CDR3 is TGTGCCAGCTCACCATTGGACAGACTTGTGGGCACTGAAGCTTTCTTT. Looking up the rest from reference TRBV18 and TRBJ1-1 gives the full variable domain: NAGVMQNPRHLVRRRGQEARLRCSPMKGHSHVYWYRQLPEEGLKFMVYLQKENIIDESGMPKERFSAEFPKEGPSILRIQQVVRGDSAAYFCASSPLDRLVGTEAFFGQGTRLTVV.

The chain has TRBV28 and TRBJ2-5; D unresolved. Germline V gene lookup returns CDR1 MDHEN and CDR2 SYDVKM. The V gene lost 3 bases and the J gene lost 2 bases, with 7 bases spanning the gap. This CDR3 has 13 residues. The CDR3 loop is CASSLENQETQYF. In nucleotides, the CDR3 is TGTGCCAGCAGTTTGGAGAATCAAGAGACCCAGTACTTC.

The gene calls are TRBV6-6 and TRBJ1-2; 8 positions agree with TRBD1. Trimming cost V 5 bases and J 4 bases; bases outside gene matches: 9. The CDR3 is 15 residues long. The germline V gene has CDR1 MNHNY and CDR2 SVGAGI (reference sequence). CDR3 amino acids: CASSDGQGASYGYTF. The CDR3 nucleotides are TGTGCCAGCAGTGACGGTCAGGGGGCCTCCTATGGCTACACCTTC.

This chain links TRBV5-1 with TRBJ1-2; D is perhaps TRBD1 (6 bases). Trimming took 4 bases from V and 0 from J, leaving 13 bases between them. This CDR3 region has 15 residues. Germline V gene data show CDR1 as SGHRS and CDR2 as YFSETQ. The CDR3 coding sequence is TGCGCCAGCAGCCATCGGACAGCCTCTAACTATGGCTACACCTTC. Protein: CASSHRTASNYGYTF.

This sequence joins TRBV5-1 and TRBJ2-2; 7 nucleotides match TRBD2. The germline CDR1 and CDR2 sequences are SGHRS and YFSETQ. The CDR3 runs 15 residues. The junction had 7 bases not matched to a gene; V was cut back by 0 bases and J by 8 bases. CDR3 residues: CASSLDTGGGGELFF. DNA for the CDR3: TGCGCCAGCAGCTTGGACACGGGAGGCGGTGGGGAGCTGTTTTTT. Supplemented by reference TRBV5-1 and TRBJ2-2, the full variable domain reads KAGVTQTPRYLIKTRGQQVTLSCSPISGHRSVSWYQQTPGQGLQFLFEYFSETQRNKGNFPGRFSGRQFSNSRSEMNVSTLELGDSALYLCASSLDTGGGGELFFGEGSRLTVL.

This clone was picked up a small number of times. The chain is built from TRBV7-9 and TRBJ2-4; 9 bases agree with TRBD1. Germline CDR1 is SEHNR and CDR2 is FQNEAQ (reference sequence). J gave up 3 bases and V 5 bases, and 8 bases lay outside the gene matches. This CDR3 is 16 amino acids long. This chain's CDR3 is CASSKRDRESKNIQYF. The CDR3, as DNA: TGTGCCAGCAGCAAACGGGACAGGGAGAGCAAAAACATTCAGTACTTC.

This chain links TRBV11-3 with TRBJ2-6, with 7 bases aligning to TRBD2. Losses at the gene ends were 4 bases for V and 0 bases for J; bases not matched to a gene: 12. Germline CDR1 is SGHNT and CDR2 is YENEEA. This CDR3 is 19 amino acids long. The CDR3 reads CASSSVGRRRISGANVLTF. CDR3 nucleotide sequence: TGTGCCAGCAGCTCCGTCGGGAGGCGGAGAATCTCTGGGGCCAACGTCCTGACTTTC.

V is TRBV7-6 and J is TRBJ2-4; 9 nucleotides line up with TRBD2. The V and J ends lost 2 bases and 8 bases, in that order; junction bases with no gene match: 16. From germline, CDR1 is SGHVS and CDR2 FNYEAQ. The CDR3 runs to 18 residues. The CDR3: CASSLLPVSGGMSDIQYF. CDR3 coding DNA: TGTGCCAGCAGCTTATTACCGGTTAGCGGGGGTATGTCGGACATTCAGTACTTC.

This chain joins TRBV5-5 and TRBJ2-2; 7 bases fit TRBD2. Germline CDR1 and CDR2: SGHKS and YYEKEE (reference sequence). J lost 1 base, V lost 3 bases, and 3 bases had no gene match. This CDR3 is built from 15 residues. The CDR3 coding sequence is TGTGCCAGCAGCTCGATAGCGGGGAACACCGGGGAGCTGTTTTTT. As protein: CASSSIAGNTGELFF. The full variable domain, its missing parts supplied by reference TRBV5-5 and TRBJ2-2, is DAGVTQSPTHLIKTRGQQVTLRCSPISGHKSVSWYQQVLGQGPQFIFQYYEKEERGRGNFPDRFSARQFPNYSSELNVNALLLGDSALYLCASSSIAGNTGELFFGEGSRLTVL.

The chain couples TRBV14 to TRBJ2-1; D unresolved. Trimming removed 1 base at V and 10 bases at J, with 8 bases between. CDR3 size: 12 residues. Germline V gene sequence: CDR1 SGHDN, CDR2 FVKESK. The CDR3 DNA reads TGTGCCAGCAGCCAAGTCCGGGTGGAGCAGTTCTTC. It is translated as CASSQVRVEQFF.

The V call is TRBV9, the J call TRBJ2-3; 9 nucleotides match TRBD2. J was trimmed by 4 bases and V by 0 bases; bases with no gene match: 3. Germline V gene data show CDR1 as SGDLS and CDR2 as YYNGEE. The CDR3 runs to 15 residues. CDR3 bases: TGTGCCAGCAGCGTAGGGGGCGGGGGGGCAGATACGCAGTATTTT. It is translated as CASSVGGGGADTQYF. Combining the CDR3 with reference TRBV9 and TRBJ2-3 gives the whole variable domain DSGVTQTPKHLITATGQRVTLRCSPRSGDLSVYWYQQSLDQGLQFLIQYYNGEERAKGNILERFSAQQFPDLHSELNLSSLELGDSALYFCASSVGGGGADTQYFGPGTRLTVL.

This clone was counted a single time. This sequence joins TRBV11-2 and TRBJ2-5; no clear D gene. The CDR3 length is 14 residues. V shed 4 bases and J shed 4 bases, with 13 bases lying between them. CDR1 is SGHAT and CDR2 is FQNNGV in the germline V gene. The CDR3 region is CASSYKSGGETQYF. For the CDR3, the DNA is TGTGCCAGCAGCTACAAATCGGGTGGAGAGACCCAGTACTTC.

The chain is built from TRBV5-1 and TRBJ1-3; D possibly corresponds to TRBD1 (6 bases). V was trimmed by 0 bases and J by 0 bases, leaving 16 bases between them. Per germline, CDR1 SGHRS and CDR2 YFSETQ. The CDR3 spans 18 residues. CDR3 in amino acids: CASSLVRRGADSGNTIYF. The CDR3 DNA follows: TGCGCCAGCAGCTTGGTCCGACGGGGGGCAGACTCTGGAAACACCATATATTTT.

The chain links TRBV28 to TRBJ2-7, with D possibly TRBD2 on 5 matching bases. The V and J ends lost 10 bases and 4 bases respectively, with 11 bases between them. In germline, CDR1 is MDHEN, CDR2 SYDVKM. The CDR3 runs to 11 residues. This CDR3 reads CATAERYEQYF. In DNA, the CDR3 is TGTGCCACCGCGGAGCGGTACGAGCAGTACTTC.

The chain carries TRBV18 and TRBJ1-2; possible D gene TRBD1, 5 bases. The CDR3 loop spans 13 amino acids. Germline assignment: CDR1 KGHSH and CDR2 LQKENI. V lost 6 bases, J lost 14 bases, and 22 bases lay in between. This chain's CDR3 is CASSPGQDRGGTF. As DNA, the CDR3 is TGTGCCAGCTCCCCGGGCCAGGACCGCGGGGGGACCTTC.